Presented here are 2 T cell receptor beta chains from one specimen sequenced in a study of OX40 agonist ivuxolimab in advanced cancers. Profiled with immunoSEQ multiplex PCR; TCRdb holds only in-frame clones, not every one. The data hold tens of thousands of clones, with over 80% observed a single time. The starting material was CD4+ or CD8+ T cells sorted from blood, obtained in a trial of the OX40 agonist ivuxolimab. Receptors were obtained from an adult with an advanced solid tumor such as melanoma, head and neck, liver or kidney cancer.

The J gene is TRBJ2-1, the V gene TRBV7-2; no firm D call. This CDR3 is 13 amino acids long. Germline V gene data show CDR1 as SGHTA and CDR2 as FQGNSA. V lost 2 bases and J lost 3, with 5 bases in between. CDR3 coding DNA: TGTGCCAGCAGCTTACCCCACTACAATGAGCAGTTCTTC. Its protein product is CASSLPHYNEQFF. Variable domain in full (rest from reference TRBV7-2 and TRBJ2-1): GAGVSQSPSNKVTEKGKDVELRCDPISGHTALYWYRQSLGQGLEFLIYFQGNSAPDKSGLPSDRFSAERTGGSVSTLTIQRTQQEDSAVYLCASSLPHYNEQFFGPGTRLTVL.

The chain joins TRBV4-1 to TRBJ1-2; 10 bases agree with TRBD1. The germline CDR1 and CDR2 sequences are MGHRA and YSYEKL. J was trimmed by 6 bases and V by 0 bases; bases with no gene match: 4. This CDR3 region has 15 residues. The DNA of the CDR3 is TGCGCCAGCAGCCAAGATCGGGGGACAGGGGATGGCTACACCTTC. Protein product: CASSQDRGTGDGYTF.